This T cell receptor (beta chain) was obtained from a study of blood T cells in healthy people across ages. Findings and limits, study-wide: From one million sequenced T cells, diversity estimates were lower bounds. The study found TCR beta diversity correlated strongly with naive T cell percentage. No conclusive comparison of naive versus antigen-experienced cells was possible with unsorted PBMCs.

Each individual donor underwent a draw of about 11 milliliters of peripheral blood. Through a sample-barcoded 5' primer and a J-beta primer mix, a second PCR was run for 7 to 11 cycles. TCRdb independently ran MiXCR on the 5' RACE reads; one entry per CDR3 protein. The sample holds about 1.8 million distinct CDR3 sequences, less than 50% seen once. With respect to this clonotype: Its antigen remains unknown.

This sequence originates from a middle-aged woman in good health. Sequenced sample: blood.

CDR3 DNA sequence: TGCAGTGATGGGGGAAGGGCTGGCTACACCTTC. It encodes CSDGGRAGYTF. The rearrangement joins TRBV20-1 to TRBJ1-2, with D possibly being TRBD1 (5 bases). V lost 7 bases and J lost 7, with 13 bases in between. The germline V gene has CDR1 DFQATT and CDR2 SNEGSKA (reference sequence). The CDR3 extends over 11 amino acids.